This TCR beta chain was sequenced during a study of OX40 agonist ivuxolimab in advanced cancers. Regarding the study in general: The costimulatory receptor OX40 (CD134) was targeted by ivuxolimab, a fully human IgG2 agonistic monoclonal antibody. Intravenous ivuxolimab was administered to patients every 2 weeks at six dose levels: 0.01, 0.1, 0.3, 1.5, 3 and 10 mg/kg. Among the roughly 52 dose-escalation patients, some 20 had hepatocellular carcinoma, roughly 15 melanoma, 9 renal cell carcinoma and 9 head and neck cancer. In the dose-escalation cohort, nearly 85% of patients were male, and the mean age was 60 years with a range of roughly 20 to 79. Prior anti-PD-1, anti-PD-L1 or anti-CTLA-4 therapy was permitted, and checkpoint inhibitors had been received by more than 35% of dose-escalation patients. Three dose-escalation patients achieved partial responses, one with hepatocellular carcinoma and two with cutaneous melanoma. The purpose of peripheral TCRbeta sequencing was to test whether ivuxolimab changed TCR sequence diversity and led to clonal T-cell expansion. The monotherapy dose-escalation portion (N of about 50 patients) of the phase I ivuxolimab trial is reported in the paper.

Points on this clone: There is no known antigen for this receptor. No much larger clonotype is one base removed from it; base qualities were not supplied.

Summary of the overall study and its limitations: Partial responders in the 0.1-3.0 mg/kg groups had among the lowest normalized peripheral clonal expansion, especially among CD8+ T cells. After ivuxolimab, expanded clones were on average more numerous among CD8+ T cells than among CD4+ T cells. The antigen specificity of the clonally expanded peripheral T cells was not determined. Clonal expansion of both CD4+ and CD8+ blood T cells was observed from baseline to week 6 at doses 0.1 to 3.0 mg/kg. Low levels of normalized T-cell clonal expansion were also shown by some nonresponding patients.

The trial excluded patients who had a history of autoimmune disease or were on systemic immunosuppression. In every dose cohort, peripheral blood was drawn for TCR sequencing at baseline, cycle 4 day 1, and cycle 7 day 1. Samples were obtained from an open-label, multicenter, first-in-human phase I dose-escalation trial of ivuxolimab. Adults with locally advanced or metastatic melanoma, renal cell carcinoma, hepatocellular carcinoma or head and neck squamous cell carcinoma were enrolled in the trial. Before TCR sequencing, CD4+ T cells and CD8+ T cells were sorted from peripheral blood as separate populations. As encoded in the germline V gene (reference sequence), CDR1 is LNHDA while CDR2 is SQIVND. From the cysteine through the phenylalanine, the CDR3 covers 15 amino acids. Kept here is only the CDR3 DNA, which spans 45 bases and is read in frame from base 1. V is cut by 3 bases and J by 2 bases, and the space between the germline ends is 11 bases.

To sequence the TCRbeta CDR3 region, genomic DNA was isolated from the sorted cells. The immunoSEQ Assay was used for sequencing of TCRbeta CDR3 regions. Drawn from immuneACCESS, this table holds only the in-frame rearrangements with V and J called that TCRdb kept. Clones are partly lost; checked studies trace under half to an unresolved V gene and leave the rest unexplained. The sample table records around 15,000 clones; about 91% of these occur just once. Together, the top ten hold roughly 7% of the sample. The receptor was derived from an adult with an advanced solid tumor such as melanoma, head and neck, liver or kidney cancer. The sequencing here drew on CD4+ or CD8+ T cells sorted from blood, taken in a trial of the OX40 agonist ivuxolimab. Recombination connected TRBV19 to TRBJ1-5, with TRBD1 perhaps the D gene, on 6 matching bases. The CDR3 region reads CASSIWGGGNQPQHF. At the DNA level, the sequence is TGTGCCAGTAGTATTTGGGGGGGCGGCAATCAGCCCCAGCATTTT.